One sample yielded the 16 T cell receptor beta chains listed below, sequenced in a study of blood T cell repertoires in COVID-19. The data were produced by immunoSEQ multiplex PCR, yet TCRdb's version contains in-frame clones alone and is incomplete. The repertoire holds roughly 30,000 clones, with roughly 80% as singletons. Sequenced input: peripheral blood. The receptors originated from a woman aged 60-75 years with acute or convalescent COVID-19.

The CDR3 is CASSYPGQGARYEQYF. Here the CDR3 DNA reads TGTGCCAGCAGTTACCCGGGACAGGGGGCAAGGTACGAGCAGTACTTC. The V call is TRBV6-2 or TRBV6-3, the J call TRBJ2-7, with 12 nucleotides matching TRBD1. This CDR3 is 16 amino acids long. V lost 2 bases and J lost 4; bases outside the gene matches: 6. Germline CDR1 is MNHEY and CDR2 is SVGEGT.

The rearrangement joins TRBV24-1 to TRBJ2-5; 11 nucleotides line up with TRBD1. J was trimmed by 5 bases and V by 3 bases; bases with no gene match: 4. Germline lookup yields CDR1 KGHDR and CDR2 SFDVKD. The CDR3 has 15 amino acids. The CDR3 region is CATSDGQGAEETQYF. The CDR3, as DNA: TGTGCCACCAGTGATGGACAGGGGGCTGAGGAGACCCAGTACTTC.

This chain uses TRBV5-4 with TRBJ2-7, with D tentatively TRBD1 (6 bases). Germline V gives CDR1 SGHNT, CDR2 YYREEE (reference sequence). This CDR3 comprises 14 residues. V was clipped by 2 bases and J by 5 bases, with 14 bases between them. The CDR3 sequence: CASSFLGGRHEQYF. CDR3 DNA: TGTGCCAGCAGCTTTTTAGGGGGTCGCCACGAGCAGTACTTC.

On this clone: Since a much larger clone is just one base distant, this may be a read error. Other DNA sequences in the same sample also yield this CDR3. The CDR3 DNA reads TGTGCCAGCAGCCTTGACAGTTACAATGAGCAGTTCTTC. Amino acid sequence: CASSLDSYNEQFF. This rearrangement joins TRBV5-5 to TRBJ2-1, with a possible D match to TRBD1 (5 bases). The V gene lost 4 bases and the J gene lost 4 bases, with 9 bases spanning the gap. This CDR3 contains 13 residues. Germline V gives CDR1 SGHKS, CDR2 YYEKEE (reference sequence).

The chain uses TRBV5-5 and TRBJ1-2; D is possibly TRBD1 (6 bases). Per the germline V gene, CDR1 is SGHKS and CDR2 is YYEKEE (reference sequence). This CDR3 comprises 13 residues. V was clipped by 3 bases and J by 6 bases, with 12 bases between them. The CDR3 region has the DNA TGTGCCAGCAGCTCCGGGACACTAAATGGCTACACCTTC. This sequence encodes CASSSGTLNGYTF.

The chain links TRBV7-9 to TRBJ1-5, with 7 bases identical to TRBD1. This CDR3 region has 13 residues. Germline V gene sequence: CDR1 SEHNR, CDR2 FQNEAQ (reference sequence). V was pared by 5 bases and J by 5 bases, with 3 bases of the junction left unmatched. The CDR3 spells CASSRDSYQPQHF. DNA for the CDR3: TGTGCCAGCAGCCGGGACAGTTATCAGCCCCAGCATTTT.

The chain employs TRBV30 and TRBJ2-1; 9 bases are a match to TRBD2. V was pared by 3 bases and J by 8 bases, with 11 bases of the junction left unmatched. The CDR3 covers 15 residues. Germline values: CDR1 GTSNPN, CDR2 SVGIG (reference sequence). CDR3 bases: TGTGCCTGGAGGGCGGGGGGGACTAGCATCTATGAGCAGTTCTTC. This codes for CAWRAGGTSIYEQFF.

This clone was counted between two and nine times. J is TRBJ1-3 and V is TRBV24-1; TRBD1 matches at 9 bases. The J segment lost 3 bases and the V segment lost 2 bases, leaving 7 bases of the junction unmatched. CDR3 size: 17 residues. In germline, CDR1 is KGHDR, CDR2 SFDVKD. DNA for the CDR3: TGTGCCACCAGTGATTCACAGGGGGCGACTGGTGGAAACACCATATATTTT. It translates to CATSDSQGATGGNTIYF.

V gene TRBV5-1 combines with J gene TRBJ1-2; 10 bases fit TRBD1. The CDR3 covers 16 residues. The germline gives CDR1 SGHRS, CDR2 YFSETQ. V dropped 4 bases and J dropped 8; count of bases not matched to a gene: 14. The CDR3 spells CASSPGDRGRVGGYTF. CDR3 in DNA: TGCGCCAGCAGCCCGGGAGACAGGGGGCGAGTGGGCGGCTACACCTTC.

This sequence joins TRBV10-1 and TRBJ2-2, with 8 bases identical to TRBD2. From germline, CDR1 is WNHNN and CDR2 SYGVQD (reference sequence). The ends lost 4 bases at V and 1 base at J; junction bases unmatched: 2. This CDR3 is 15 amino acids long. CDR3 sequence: CASSGSGVNTGELFF. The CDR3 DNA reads TGCGCCAGCAGTGGTAGCGGGGTGAACACCGGGGAGCTGTTTTTT.

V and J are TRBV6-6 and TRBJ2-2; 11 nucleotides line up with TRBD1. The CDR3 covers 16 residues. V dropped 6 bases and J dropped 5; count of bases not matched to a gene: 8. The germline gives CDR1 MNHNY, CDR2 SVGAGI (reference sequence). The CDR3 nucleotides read TGTGCCAGCAGCTCTAAGGACAGGGGGCGGACCGGGGAGCTGTTTTTT. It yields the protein CASSSKDRGRTGELFF.

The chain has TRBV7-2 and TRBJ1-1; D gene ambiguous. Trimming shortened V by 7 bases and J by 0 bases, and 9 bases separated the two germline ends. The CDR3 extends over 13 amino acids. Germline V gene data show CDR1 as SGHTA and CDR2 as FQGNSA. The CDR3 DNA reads TGTGCCAGCACACTCACAGTGAACACTGAAGCTTTCTTT. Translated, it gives CASTLTVNTEAFF.

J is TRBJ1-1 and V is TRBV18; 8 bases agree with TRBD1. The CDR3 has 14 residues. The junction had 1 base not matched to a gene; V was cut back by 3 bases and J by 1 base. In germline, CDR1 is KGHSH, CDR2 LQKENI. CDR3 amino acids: CASSPDRENTEAFF. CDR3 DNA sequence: TGTGCCAGCTCACCGGACAGGGAGAACACTGAAGCTTTCTTT. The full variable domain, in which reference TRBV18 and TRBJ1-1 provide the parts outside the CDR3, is NAGVMQNPRHLVRRRGQEARLRCSPMKGHSHVYWYRQLPEEGLKFMVYLQKENIIDESGMPKERFSAEFPKEGPSILRIQQVVRGDSAAYFCASSPDRENTEAFFGQGTRLTVV.

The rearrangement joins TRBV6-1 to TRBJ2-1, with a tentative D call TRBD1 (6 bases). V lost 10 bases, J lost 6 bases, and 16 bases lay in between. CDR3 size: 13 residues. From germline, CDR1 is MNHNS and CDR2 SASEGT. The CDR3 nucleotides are TGTGCCACCACGATACAGGGAAGCAATGAGCAGTTCTTC. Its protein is CATTIQGSNEQFF.

The CDR3 DNA is TGTGCCAGCAGCCCCGGGGGGCGGGGAGCTTTCTTT. Residues: CASSPGGRGAFF. J is TRBJ1-1 and V is TRBV14; weak D call: TRBD1 (6 bases). Trimming removed 4 bases at V and 10 bases at J, with 13 bases between. Per germline, CDR1 SGHDN and CDR2 FVKESK. CDR3 size: 12 residues.

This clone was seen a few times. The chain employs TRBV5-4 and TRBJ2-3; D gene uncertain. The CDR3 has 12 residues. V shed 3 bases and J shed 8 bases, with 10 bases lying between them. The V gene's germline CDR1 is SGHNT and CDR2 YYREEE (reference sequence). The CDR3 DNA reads TGTGCCAGCAGCTCCTCGCCCGGTACGCAGTATTTT. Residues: CASSSSPGTQYF.